This TCR beta chain was sequenced in a study of cytomegalovirus exposure and HLA in healthy donors. Findings of the study overall: Many donors carried some public TCRs, although rarity characterized most TCR sequences.

Primers: 60 Vbeta forward and 13 Jbeta reverse. Sequencing used immunoSEQ multiplex PCR; TCRdb keeps in-frame clones, though not all of them. This table holds under 250,000 clones. With regard to this clone: Antigen specificity is unknown.

This CDR3 is 16 amino acids long. Trimming stripped 0 bases from V and 2 bases from J, with 14 bases between. Germline-derived CDR1 and CDR2 are MNHNS and SASEGT. The chain couples TRBV6-1 to TRBJ2-7; perhaps TRBD1 as D (6 bases). This TCR was sampled from a girl aged 2 to 9 in good health and CMV-seropositive. Sequencing was performed on PBMCs. The CDR3 DNA follows: TGTGCCAGCAGTGAAGCGGGAACAGGGTTCCCCTACGAGCAGTACTTC. Its translation: CASSEAGTGFPYEQYF.